These 32 T cell receptor beta chains were all obtained from the same sample, sequenced in a study of hypomethylating agent response in myelodysplastic syndrome. Repertoires were generated with immunoSEQ multiplex PCR, while TCRdb's copy carries only in-frame clones and drops some. Of approximately 4,700 clones in the sample, 84% were seen once. The source material was bone marrow, sampled before or after starting hypomethylating agent treatment for myelodysplastic syndrome (not recorded which). Source of these receptors: a human donor with myelodysplastic syndrome.

This chain connects TRBV5-1 to TRBJ2-2; TRBD2 might be the D (7 bases). V was shortened by 4 bases and J by 0 bases, with 16 bases between the two germline ends. The CDR3 has 17 residues. From germline, CDR1 is SGHRS and CDR2 YFSETQ. The CDR3 sequence: CASSQGGAYPNTGELFF. CDR3 DNA sequence: TGCGCCAGCAGCCAAGGGGGGGCCTATCCGAACACCGGGGAGCTGTTTTTT.

The chain carries TRBV5-1 and TRBJ1-2, with a weak D call TRBD1 (5 bases). V dropped 0 bases and J dropped 7 bases, with 13 bases sitting between them. The germline CDR1 and CDR2 sequences are SGHRS and YFSETQ. The length of the CDR3 is 14 residues. CDR3 nucleotides: TGCGCCAGCAGCTTGGGCGGGGGATACGGTGGCTACACCTTC. Translating it yields CASSLGGGYGGYTF. Using reference TRBV5-1 and TRBJ1-2 for the parts outside the CDR3, the full variable domain is KAGVTQTPRYLIKTRGQQVTLSCSPISGHRSVSWYQQTPGQGLQFLFEYFSETQRNKGNFPGRFSGRQFSNSRSEMNVSTLELGDSALYLCASSLGGGYGGYTFGSGTRLTVV.

The J gene is TRBJ1-6, the V gene TRBV19; TRBD1 matches at 9 bases. The CDR3 extends over 15 amino acids. CDR1 and CDR2 from the germline V gene are LNHDA and SQIVND (reference sequence). V lost 7 bases and J lost 8; bases outside the gene matches: 9. CDR3 protein: CASKGTTGGDSPLHF. DNA for the CDR3: TGTGCCAGTAAGGGAACTACAGGGGGCGATTCACCCCTCCACTTT.

This clone occurred once. The V call is TRBV19, the J call TRBJ1-2; a possible D gene is TRBD1 (5 bases). Germline V CDR1 and CDR2: LNHDA, SQIVND (reference sequence). This CDR3 region has 15 residues. Trimming stripped 4 bases from V and 0 bases from J, with 12 bases between. The CDR3 DNA reads as TGTGCCAGTAGTACTCCGGACACCGCTAACTATGGCTACACCTTC. Translation gives CASSTPDTANYGYTF. The entire variable domain, with the rest obtained from reference TRBV19 and TRBJ1-2, is as follows: DGGITQSPKYLFRKEGQNVTLSCEQNLNHDAMYWYRQDPGQGLRLIYYSQIVNDFQKGDIAEGYSVSREKKESFPLTVTSAQKNPTAFYLCASSTPDTANYGYTFGSGTRLTVV.

The V gene is TRBV18, the J gene TRBJ2-3, with 12 bases identical to TRBD2. Germline CDR1 is KGHSH and CDR2 is LQKENI. The J segment lost 6 bases and the V segment lost 2 bases, leaving 6 bases of the junction unmatched. The CDR3 loop spans 16 amino acids. The CDR3 protein is CASSPELAGGLDTQYF. The CDR3 DNA sequence: TGTGCCAGCTCACCAGAACTAGCGGGGGGATTGGATACGCAGTATTTT.

The chain has TRBV19 and TRBJ2-5; tentatively, D is TRBD2 (6 bases). Trimming left V 4 bases short and J 5 bases short, with 11 bases between. The CDR3 is made up of 13 amino acids. Germline V gene data show CDR1 as LNHDA and CDR2 as SQIVND (reference sequence). The CDR3 DNA follows: TGTGCCAGTAGTACGACGGGAGTGGAGACCCAGTACTTC. Its protein is CASSTTGVETQYF.

This chain connects TRBV11-2 to TRBJ1-2, with 7 positions matching TRBD1. The CDR3 contains 13 residues. Unmatched junction bases numbered 3, after V lost 5 bases and J lost 3 bases. Germline V gives CDR1 SGHAT, CDR2 FQNNGV. The CDR3 sequence: CASSAGQYYGYTF. The CDR3 DNA follows: TGTGCCAGCAGCGCGGGACAGTACTATGGCTACACCTTC.

J is TRBJ2-7 and V is TRBV25-1, with D maybe TRBD2 (5 bases). This CDR3 has 14 amino acids. V shed 2 bases and J shed 5 bases, with 13 bases lying between them. The germline V gene has CDR1 MGHDK and CDR2 SYGVNS. The CDR3: CASSEPKEVNEQYF. For the CDR3, the DNA is TGTGCCAGCAGTGAACCTAAGGAGGTAAACGAGCAGTACTTC.

The chain links TRBV30 to TRBJ1-6; D call uncertain. This CDR3 is 14 amino acids long. In germline, CDR1 is GTSNPN, CDR2 SVGIG (reference sequence). The germline V and J ends were trimmed by 4 bases and 9 bases, with 16 bases remaining between them. CDR3 protein: CAWTLTPGTSPLHF. The CDR3 DNA sequence: TGTGCCTGGACCTTGACCCCCGGAACTTCACCCCTCCACTTT.

The chain has TRBV5-1 and TRBJ2-7, with 7 bases matching TRBD2. J gave up 7 bases and V 4 bases, and 14 bases lay outside the gene matches. CDR3 length equals 15 residues. CDR1 is SGHRS and CDR2 is YFSETQ in the germline V gene. In DNA, the CDR3 is TGCGCCAGCAGCCCTAGGGAGGGCAGGGAGGGAGAGCAGTACGTC. Translated, it gives CASSPREGREGEQYV.

This clone was found once. The chain links TRBV5-1 to TRBJ2-3; 10 nucleotides match TRBD1. V was pared by 4 bases and J by 1 base, with 3 bases of the junction left unmatched. Germline lookup yields CDR1 SGHRS and CDR2 YFSETQ. The CDR3 consists of 15 residues. As DNA, the CDR3 is TGCGCCAGCAGCACCGGGACAGGGGGCACAGATACGCAGTATTTT. This gives the protein CASSTGTGGTDTQYF.

The chain joins TRBV6-6 to TRBJ1-1; D gene uncertain. Trimming left V 2 bases short and J 6 bases short, with 10 bases between. This CDR3 contains 13 residues. Germline loops: CDR1 MNHNY, CDR2 SVGAGI (reference sequence). The CDR3 region is CASSYGGRAEAFF. The CDR3 DNA reads as TGTGCCAGCAGTTACGGAGGGAGAGCTGAAGCTTTCTTT.

The chain has TRBV6-5 and TRBJ2-7; D might be TRBD1 or TRBD2, each matching 6 bases. Between the trimmed V and J ends, which lost 0 bases and 4 bases, there was a span of 13 bases. CDR1 and CDR2 from the germline V gene are MNHEY and SVGAGI. The CDR3 is 15 amino acids. The CDR3 loop reads CASSYSSGAGYEQYV. In nucleotides, the CDR3 is TGTGCCAGCAGTTACTCCTCGGGGGCCGGTTACGAGCAGTACGTC.

The CDR3 DNA is TGCGCCAGCAGCTGGGACCGTGCTACCGGCAATCAGCCCCAGCATTTT. It codes for CASSWDRATGNQPQHF. The chain recombines TRBV4-1 with TRBJ1-5, with a possible D match to TRBD1 (5 bases). CDR1 MGHRA and CDR2 YSYEKL come from the germline V gene. The CDR3 has 16 amino acids. V was trimmed by 5 bases and J by 2 bases, leaving 16 bases between them.

The chain links TRBV9 to TRBJ2-3, with D maybe TRBD2 (6 bases). This CDR3 is built from 14 residues. V was cut by 0 bases and J by 2 bases, with 7 bases left in between. CDR1 SGDLS and CDR2 YYNGEE come from the germline V gene. CDR3 bases: TGTGCCAGCAGCGTAGGCGGGGTCACAGATACGCAGTATTTT. Translated: CASSVGGVTDTQYF.

The gene calls are TRBV7-2 and TRBJ2-2; D remains unclear. Trimming shortened V by 6 bases and J by 5 bases, and 7 bases separated the two germline ends. The CDR3 has 12 amino acids. Germline V gene sequence: CDR1 SGHTA, CDR2 FQGNSA. The CDR3 protein is CASRQATGELFF. As DNA, the CDR3 is TGTGCCAGCAGGCAGGCGACCGGGGAGCTGTTTTTT.

Only a few counts were recorded for this clone. This chain joins TRBV2 and TRBJ1-2; D is possibly TRBD1 (6 bases). Germline V gene data show CDR1 as SNHLY and CDR2 as FYNNEI. CDR3 length equals 13 residues. The germline V and J ends were trimmed by 6 bases and 2 bases, with 10 bases remaining between them. The CDR3 here is CASRDRVNYGYTF. The CDR3 region has the DNA TGTGCCAGCAGGGACAGAGTAAACTATGGCTACACCTTC.

CDR3 sequence reads: CASSLAGGQGASQPQHF. The CDR3 coding sequence is TGTGCCAGCAGCTTGGCGGGGGGACAGGGGGCGAGTCAGCCCCAGCATTTT. The chain combines TRBV5-4 with TRBJ1-5; 12 bases agree with TRBD1. The CDR3 loop spans 17 amino acids. Per germline, CDR1 SGHNT and CDR2 YYREEE (reference sequence). After removal of 0 bases from V and 6 bases from J, the junction contained 7 bases not matched to a gene. Based on the CDR3 plus reference TRBV5-4 and TRBJ1-5, the full variable domain is ETGVTQSPTHLIKTRGQQVTLRCSSQSGHNTVSWYQQALGQGPQFIFQYYREEENGRGNFPPRFSGLQFPNYSSELNVNALELDDSALYLCASSLAGGQGASQPQHFGDGTRLSIL.

The CDR3 DNA reads TGTGCCAGCAGTGAGGACAGTGCCGAAAAACTGTTTTTT. Its protein product is CASSEDSAEKLFF. The J gene is TRBJ1-4, the V gene TRBV25-1; TRBD1 might be the D (6 bases). The CDR3 extends over 13 amino acids. Germline V lookup: CDR1 MGHDK, CDR2 SYGVNS. V was trimmed by 3 bases and J by 8 bases, leaving 10 bases between them. Full variable domain (remainder filled in from reference TRBV25-1 and TRBJ1-4): EADIYQTPRYLVIGTGKKITLECSQTMGHDKMYWYQQDPGMELHLIHYSYGVNSTEKGDLSSESTVSRIRTEHFPLTLESARPSHTSQYLCASSEDSAEKLFFGSGTQLSVL.

This chain connects TRBV12-5 to TRBJ1-2, with 9 positions matching TRBD1. V lost 1 base to trimming and J lost 3 bases; unmatched junction nucleotides: 3. Germline V CDR1 and CDR2: LGHNT, FRNRAP. CDR3 size: 15 residues. CDR3 loop: CASGLGDREDYGYTF. As DNA, the CDR3 is TGTGCTAGTGGTTTGGGGGACAGGGAGGACTATGGCTACACCTTC.

The V gene is TRBV30, the J gene TRBJ1-1, with D hard to call. The CDR3 runs to 14 residues. Trimming took 0 bases from V and 1 from J, leaving 9 bases between them. Germline CDR1 and CDR2: GTSNPN and SVGIG (reference sequence). The CDR3 DNA reads TGTGCCTGGAGTGTAGGTCTCGCGAACACTGAAGCTTTCTTT. The encoded protein is CAWSVGLANTEAFF.

This clone has more than one count but fewer than ten. The junction shows a germline mismatch at one end, possibly a read error. The chain couples TRBV7-6 to TRBJ2-7; no clear D. Per the germline V gene, CDR1 is SGHVS and CDR2 is FNYEAQ. This CDR3 is 15 amino acids long. The CDR3 nucleotides read TGTGCCAGCAGCTTAGGGGTCCCCCCCTCCGACGAGCAGTACTTC. Its translation: CASSLGVPPSDEQYF.

The chain has TRBV7-2 and TRBJ2-5; TRBD1 agrees at 7 bases. The J call may be faulty, since TRBJ2-7 better matches the DNA end. CDR3 length: 14 amino acids. The germline gives CDR1 SGHTA, CDR2 FQGNSA. The CDR3, as DNA: TGTGCCAGCAGCTCAATCCGGGACAGCTACGAGCAGTACTTC. Translated: CASSSIRDSYEQYF.

The chain carries TRBV4-1 and TRBJ1-2, with D perhaps matching TRBD1 (5 bases). The germline V gene encodes CDR1 MGHRA and CDR2 YSYEKL. The V end was cut by 1 base, the J end by 2 bases, with 5 bases between. The CDR3 runs to 13 residues. CDR3 region: CASSQAGNYGYTF. The CDR3 nucleotides read TGCGCCAGCAGCCAAGCAGGGAACTATGGCTACACCTTC.

The chain carries TRBV10-3 and TRBJ2-3; D gene unclear. Looked up from germline, CDR1 is ENHRY and CDR2 is SYGVKD. The CDR3 runs 12 residues. V was shortened by 10 bases and J by 6 bases, with 14 bases between the two germline ends. CDR3: CATQFGADTQYF. The DNA of the CDR3 is TGTGCCACCCAGTTTGGAGCGGATACGCAGTATTTT.

The chain carries TRBV21-1 and TRBJ2-7; the DNA was not compared with TRBD1, the D call given in the table. TRBV21-1 is designated a pseudogene. CDR3 length: 17 residues. The CDR3: CASSKSGPGTGSCEQYF. The CDR3 DNA reads TGTGCCAGCAGCAAAAGTGGTCCCGGGACAGGGTCATGTGAGCAGTACTTC.

V usage is TRBV7-2 and J usage is TRBJ1-2, with 8 bases identical to TRBD1. Germline V gene data show CDR1 as SGHTA and CDR2 as FQGNSA. There are 14 residues in the CDR3. Unmatched junction bases numbered 7, after V lost 5 bases and J lost 5 bases. CDR3 sequence: CASSHRTGPYGYTF. Written as DNA, the CDR3 is TGTGCCAGCAGCCATAGGACAGGGCCATATGGCTACACCTTC.

The chain links TRBV30 to TRBJ2-3; possible D gene TRBD2, 6 bases. Germline values: CDR1 GTSNPN, CDR2 SVGIG (reference sequence). V dropped 5 bases and J dropped 4 bases, with 10 bases sitting between them. The CDR3 length is 12 residues. The CDR3 nucleotides read TGTGCCTGGTATTCGGGGGCAGATACGCAGTATTTT. Its translation: CAWYSGADTQYF.

The chain links TRBV5-4 to TRBJ1-1; D possibly corresponds to TRBD1 (5 bases). The germline V gene has CDR1 SGHNT and CDR2 YYREEE (reference sequence). V was shortened by 0 bases and J by 0 bases, with 12 bases between the two germline ends. This CDR3 contains 16 residues. CDR3 sequence: CASSLGGEELNTEAFF. The CDR3 region has the DNA TGTGCCAGCAGCTTGGGAGGGGAGGAACTGAACACTGAAGCTTTCTTT.

The chain carries TRBV11-2 and TRBJ2-3; 9 bases map to TRBD1. Germline values: CDR1 SGHAT, CDR2 FQNNGV. V lost 5 bases and J lost 4; bases outside the gene matches: 4. The CDR3 length is 14 residues. The CDR3: CASSLDRGADTQYF. DNA of the CDR3: TGTGCCAGCAGCCTTGACAGGGGGGCAGATACGCAGTATTTT.

This clone was recorded a few times. The chain employs TRBV7-2 and TRBJ1-5, with TRBD1 identical over 8 bases. Germline CDR1 and CDR2: SGHTA and FQGNSA. The J segment lost 4 bases and the V segment lost 4 bases, leaving 6 bases of the junction unmatched. The CDR3 contains 15 residues. CDR3 sequence: CASSSMTGVNQPQHF. In DNA, the CDR3 is TGTGCCAGCAGCTCAATGACAGGGGTAAATCAGCCCCAGCATTTT.

Concerning this clone: Sequence at one end of the junction differs from germline and may be a read error. This sequence joins TRBV7-7 and TRBJ2-3; D unresolved. Germline CDR1 reads SSHAT; CDR2 reads FNYEAQ (reference sequence). This CDR3 region has 13 residues. CDR3 coding DNA: TGTGCTAGCAGCTTACTCAGGACAGATACGCAGTATTTT. Amino acids: CASSLLRTDTQYF.